The 9 T cell receptor beta chains listed next were all sequenced from one sample in a study of vaccination and CD4 T cells after COVID-19. At the Johns Hopkins FTIC core, DNA taken from cultured CD4+ T cells was sequenced by way of the Oncomine TCR Beta short-read assay. One entry per CDR3 protein, called by TCRdb with MiXCR from the PCR reads. The table shows around 3,700 distinct CDR3 sequences, with about 25% occurring only once. The sample's treatment: roughly nine-day PBMC culture with coronavirus spike peptide pools or control peptides (ViraFEST assay). Researchers collected the unexposed donor's CD4+ T cells before the COVID-19 pandemic (2011-2018). For these TCRs, the target antigens are not known. Material for sequencing was CD4+ T cells from blood, cultured in vitro. These receptors originate from a human donor in good health.

The chain joins TRBV28 to TRBJ2-2; TRBD1 matches at 7 bases. Looked up from germline, CDR1 is MDHEN and CDR2 is SYDVKM. The V gene end was trimmed by 1 base and the J gene end by 6 bases; junction bases not matched to a gene: 14. The CDR3 extends over 18 amino acids. This chain's CDR3 is CASSLLLGGIRGPGELFF. The CDR3, as DNA: TGTGCCAGCAGTTTATTACTAGGGGGCATTCGGGGCCCCGGGGAGCTGTTTTTT. The whole variable domain, filled in from reference TRBV28 and TRBJ2-2, reads DVKVTQSSRYLVKRTGEKVFLECVQDMDHENMFWYRQDPGLGLRLIYFSYDVKMKEKGDIPEGYSVSREKKERFSLILESASTNQTSMYLCASSLLLGGIRGPGELFFGEGSRLTVL.

This clonotype was recorded a few times. The rearrangement uses TRBV29-1 and TRBJ1-1; maybe TRBD1 (5 bases). Trimming shortened V by 6 bases and J by 2 bases, and 13 bases separated the two germline ends. This CDR3 comprises 13 residues. CDR1 and CDR2 from the germline V gene are SQVTM and ANQGSEA. CDR3 nucleotides: TGCAGCGTCGCCTGGAGGGGCAACACTGAAGCTTTCTTT. It translates to CSVAWRGNTEAFF.

This chain links TRBV5-4 with TRBJ1-3, with no clear D. Germline values: CDR1 SGHNT, CDR2 YYREEE (reference sequence). The CDR3 runs 16 residues. V was pared by 4 bases and J by 1 base, with 15 bases between. DNA of the CDR3: TGTGCCAGCAGCGCAGGAGGGTTCAGGTCTGGAAACACCATATATTTT. Translation gives CASSAGGFRSGNTIYF.

Only one count was recorded for this clonotype. The junction does not match germline at one end; this may be a read error. The CDR3 nucleotides read TGCAGTCCTAGACCCCCCACCAGCGGGGGCTCCTACGAGCAGTACTTC. It is translated as CSPRPPTSGGSYEQYF. The V call is TRBV20-1, the J call TRBJ2-7; 8 bases map to TRBD2. This CDR3 spans 16 amino acids. Germline CDR1 is DFQATT and CDR2 is SNEGSKA (reference sequence).

This clonotype was picked up a small number of times. V is TRBV4-1 and J is TRBJ2-2; perhaps TRBD1 as D (5 bases). Germline V lookup: CDR1 MGHRA, CDR2 YSYEKL. The CDR3 extends over 18 amino acids. Deletions cut 3 bases from V and 4 bases from J, with 21 bases between. CDR3 sequence: CASSQAPQQVWGTGELFF. The DNA for the CDR3 is TGCGCCAGCAGCCAGGCCCCACAACAGGTCTGGGGCACCGGGGAGCTGTTTTTT.

The rearrangement joins TRBV7-8 to TRBJ1-1, with TRBD1 identical over 9 bases. This CDR3 comprises 14 residues. Looked up from germline, CDR1 is SGHVS and CDR2 is FQNEAQ. Trimming removed 10 bases from V and 1 base from J; junction bases left unmatched: 7. CDR3 coding DNA: TGTGCCAATGGGGACAGGGCCAAGAACACTGAAGCTTTCTTT. Residues: CANGDRAKNTEAFF.

The chain combines TRBV24-1 with TRBJ2-2, with 7 bases aligning to TRBD1. The trim removed 6 bases at V and 7 bases at J, leaving 4 bases unmatched. This CDR3 spans 13 amino acids. In germline, CDR1 is KGHDR, CDR2 SFDVKD. CDR3 protein: CATSRQGIGELFF. The CDR3 DNA reads as TGTGCCACCAGTAGACAGGGTATCGGGGAGCTGTTTTTT.

This clonotype was seen a few times. The CDR3 bases are TGTGCCAGCAGTGAAACTAGCGGGGGCACAGATACGCAGTATTTT. Amino acid sequence: CASSETSGGTDTQYF. The V and J genes are TRBV2 and TRBJ2-3; TRBD2 matches at 10 bases. Germline V gene sequence: CDR1 SNHLY, CDR2 FYNNEI. This CDR3 is built from 15 residues. After removal of 2 bases from V and 1 base from J, the junction contained 0 bases not matched to a gene.

This clonotype was observed a few times. V is TRBV6-1 and J is TRBJ1-3; D unresolved. Germline CDR1 MNHNS, CDR2 SASEGT. The CDR3 runs 14 residues. Trimming took off 5 bases at V and 7 bases at J, with 15 bases between the two ends. The CDR3 loop reads CASSRTSAGNTIYF. In nucleotides, the CDR3 is TGTGCCAGCAGTAGGACCTCCGCGGGGAACACCATATATTTT.